This TCR beta chain was profiled in a study of T-cell memory formation after mild COVID-19. Study-wide background: Clusters of TCRs were largely donor specific. Points from the study as a whole: While clones contracting from day 15 to 85 were balanced between CD4 and CD8, later expanders leaned CD4+. CM and EM subsets held most contracting CD4+ clones; EMRA held CD8+ ones. Researchers could not confirm that second-wave clones peaking on day 37 targeted SARS-CoV-2.

One entry per CDR3 protein, called by TCRdb with MiXCR from the 5' RACE reads. The repertoire holds around 260,000 distinct CDR3 sequences, under 20% seen once, with about a fifth in the top ten. The CDR3 contains 12 residues. V shed 6 bases and J 4 bases; nucleotides not matched to a gene: 3. Germline V lookup: CDR1 DFQATT, CDR2 SNEGSKA (reference sequence). The table lists this clonotype with a few counts. Its antigen is still unknown. The V and J genes are TRBV20-1 and TRBJ1-5; 7 nucleotides line up with TRBD1. This TCR was recovered from a man younger than 35 who had mild COVID-19 (a few samples of this study predate the infection). Cell type and time point are not known. The sequenced sample consisted of PBMCs or a T cell subset sorted from them (not recorded which). The DNA for the CDR3 is TGCAGTGCAGCGACAGGGAATCAGCCCCAGCATTTT. It specifies CSAATGNQPQHF.